This T cell receptor beta chain was sequenced during a study of blood T cell repertoires in COVID-19. Study in general: Acute-phase and convalescent COVID-19 samples originated in the United States, Italy and Spain. The analysed material was cDNA or gDNA that came from T cells, B-cell-depleted T cells, or PBMCs.

The CDR3 loop spans 16 amino acids. Germline CDR1 and CDR2: MDHEN and SYDVKM. V dropped 7 bases and J dropped 5; count of bases not matched to a gene: 12. Authors' data handling: Nucleated cell counts were estimated from reference gene primer amplification. Profiling relied on immunoSEQ multiplex PCR, and the TCRdb table lists in-frame clones only, not all of them. V and J calls and clone size are given by that table; D and trimming were obtained from the DNA. The data contain around 250,000 clones, around 87% of them seen just once; the ten biggest clones take up 5.5% to 7.5%. Sequenced: peripheral blood. The origin of this receptor is a woman in her sixties or seventies with active or convalescent COVID-19. The V call is TRBV28, the J call TRBJ2-3, with 10 nucleotides matching TRBD2. CDR3 loop: CASTHPPSGGKDTQYF. The CDR3 coding sequence is TGTGCCAGCACCCATCCCCCTAGCGGGGGTAAAGATACGCAGTATTTT.